Presented here are 10 T cell receptor beta chains from one specimen sequenced in a study of shared clonotypes between healthy human individuals (dated by TCRdb to about 2020). To prepare the library, the immunoSEQ multiplex PCR assay was applied. As stored in TCRdb, this immuneACCESS dataset retains in-frame rearrangements with V and J assigned. A fraction of the clones does not appear; measured against another copy, unresolved V genes explain less than half of the discrepancy, and the remainder lacks a known reason. The sample table shows approximately 110,000 clones, and less than 75% are seen once. The ten largest clones take up approximately 25% of the sample. Source material: memory CD8+ T cells sorted from blood. The cell subset or site label, read with the paper, signifies: CD45RO+ cells pooled with CCR7-negative TemRA cells. The receptor source for this set is a woman aged 25 to 39 in good health.

The chain has TRBV2 and TRBJ2-2; 10 bases fit TRBD2. The CDR3 spans 16 residues. V lost 4 bases, J lost 5 bases, and 7 bases stayed unmatched. CDR1 is SNHLY, CDR2 FYNNEI, per germline. The CDR3 DNA reads TGTGCCAGCAGTGCCTGGAGCGGGAGGGATACCGGGGAGCTGTTTTTT. As protein: CASSAWSGRDTGELFF.

The J gene is TRBJ2-1, the V gene TRBV28; perhaps TRBD2 as D (6 bases). Germline CDR1 MDHEN, CDR2 SYDVKM. Trimming cost V 5 bases and J 4 bases, with 21 bases left between them. CDR3 length equals 17 residues. CDR3 DNA sequence: TGTGCCAGCAGTCCCCATATGATCCAGCGGGCATACAATGAGCAGTTCTTC. Protein product: CASSPHMIQRAYNEQFF.

The rearrangement links TRBV18 to TRBJ2-7; D may be TRBD1 (6 bases). The CDR3 contains 15 residues. Trimming took 6 bases from V and 3 from J, leaving 18 bases between them. Germline assignment: CDR1 KGHSH and CDR2 LQKENI. CDR3 sequence reads: CASSPTGTLIYEQYF. The DNA for the CDR3 is TGTGCCAGCTCCCCCACCGGGACACTGATCTACGAGCAGTACTTC.

This chain links TRBV2 with TRBJ1-1, with D uncertain. The germline gives CDR1 SNHLY, CDR2 FYNNEI. Between the trimmed V and J ends, which lost 3 bases and 1 base, there was a span of 12 bases. This CDR3 region has 15 residues. CDR3 nucleotide sequence: TGTGCCAGCAGTGATATTTACGGGGAGAACACTGAAGCTTTCTTT. This translates into CASSDIYGENTEAFF.

The rearrangement joins TRBV4-2 to TRBJ2-5; D remains unclear. This CDR3 is 12 amino acids long. The V end was cut by 2 bases, the J end by 5 bases, with 6 bases between. Germline V gene data show CDR1 as LGHNA and CDR2 as YNFKEQ. CDR3 DNA sequence: TGTGCCAGCAGCCAAATTCGGGAGACCCAGTACTTC. This translates into CASSQIRETQYF.

In this sample, this clone turned up a few times. In DNA, the CDR3 is TGTGCCAGCAGTGGATCAGGATCCACCTACGAGCAGTACTTC. Amino acid sequence: CASSGSGSTYEQYF. This chain connects TRBV25-1 to TRBJ2-7; D not certain. V shed 4 bases and J shed 2 bases, with 12 bases lying between them. CDR1 is MGHDK, CDR2 SYGVNS, per germline. The CDR3 covers 14 residues.

J is TRBJ2-1 and V is TRBV7-9; 13 bases fit TRBD2. This CDR3 is built from 17 residues. The junction had 7 bases not matched to a gene; V was cut back by 1 base and J by 7 bases. The V gene's germline CDR1 is SEHNR and CDR2 FQNEAQ (reference sequence). The CDR3, as DNA: TGTGCCAGCAGCTTAGTCGCCGGACTAGCGGGAGATAATGAGCAGTTCTTC. Protein sequence: CASSLVAGLAGDNEQFF.

In the case of this clone: This CDR3 is also generated by other DNA sequences in the sample. The genes are TRBV5-1 and TRBJ2-5, with TRBD1 matching 9 bases. This CDR3 is built from 13 residues. J gave up 5 bases and V 2 bases, and 1 base lay outside the gene matches. In germline, CDR1 is SGHRS, CDR2 YFSETQ. The CDR3, as DNA: TGCGCCAGCAGCTTTGGACAGGGGGAGACCCAGTACTTC. Translation gives CASSFGQGETQYF.

V usage is TRBV28 and J usage is TRBJ1-2; 10 bases align to TRBD1. V lost 2 bases and J lost 1; bases outside the gene matches: 7. There are 17 residues in the CDR3. CDR1 is MDHEN and CDR2 is SYDVKM in the germline V gene. The DNA for the CDR3 is TGTGCCAGCAGTTTAAGCCGACAGGGGGCTTATAACTATGGCTACACCTTC. This encodes CASSLSRQGAYNYGYTF.

The chain combines TRBV7-6 with TRBJ2-2; D might be TRBD1 (5 bases). V was shortened by 6 bases and J by 4 bases, with 9 bases between the two germline ends. Germline V gives CDR1 SGHVS, CDR2 FNYEAQ. This CDR3 has 13 residues. DNA of the CDR3: TGTGCCAGCAGTCTAGGGGCCACCGGGGAGCTGTTTTTT. It is translated as CASSLGATGELFF.